Presented here are 15 T cell receptor beta chains from one specimen sequenced in a study of immune cell composition in non-small cell lung cancer (dated by TCRdb to the late 2010s). Library generation was performed with the immunoSEQ multiplex PCR assay. TCRdb re-hosts the immuneACCESS table, in-frame sequences only. Its copies lack some clones; in the studies checked, an unresolved V gene accounts for under half of them, and the cause for the rest is not known. Recorded for this sample are 2,300 or so clones; just under 75% of them occurred a single time. Of the sample, 17% falls within the top ten clones. These data are also associated with another study on CD4 T cells in lung cancer.

Sample: lung tumor tissue. These receptors were collected from a human donor with non-small cell lung cancer.

In this sample, this clone turned up a few times. The chain links TRBV11-3 to TRBJ1-2; possible D gene TRBD1, 6 bases. Germline CDR1 SGHNT, CDR2 YENEEA. Trimming stripped 0 bases from V and 3 bases from J, with 23 bases between. This CDR3 comprises 19 residues. This CDR3 is CASSLDQGRQALGYYGYTF. The DNA of the CDR3 is TGTGCCAGCAGCTTAGATCAGGGGAGACAGGCCCTGGGGTACTATGGCTACACCTTC.

The chain has TRBV5-1 and TRBJ2-7; 13 bases fit TRBD2. The ends lost 4 bases at V and 12 bases at J; junction bases unmatched: 16. The CDR3 covers 16 residues. Per the germline V gene, CDR1 is SGHRS and CDR2 is YFSETQ. CDR3 loop: CASSSGTSGNIFQLYF. CDR3 in DNA: TGCGCCAGCAGCAGCGGGACTAGCGGGAATATTTTTCAGCTGTACTTC.

The chain employs TRBV6-5 and TRBJ1-2; possibly TRBD1 for D (5 bases). CDR3 length: 15 amino acids. The V gene's germline CDR1 is MNHEY and CDR2 SVGAGI. V lost 4 bases and J lost 5, with 17 bases in between. CDR3 DNA: TGTGCCAGCAGTTCCGGTGGGGGGGGATTTTATGGCTACACCTTC. The encoded protein is CASSSGGGGFYGYTF.

The chain is built from TRBV28 and TRBJ2-7; no firm D call. The V end lost 1 base, the J end lost 7 bases, and 11 bases lay between the germline ends. Germline CDR1 is MDHEN and CDR2 is SYDVKM. This CDR3 is 13 amino acids long. In DNA, the CDR3 is TGTGCCAGCAGTTTATCTAGGAAATCGGAGCAGTACGTC. Amino acid sequence: CASSLSRKSEQYV.

The CDR3 sequence is CASSWGLAEATDTQYF. The CDR3 DNA follows: TGCGCCAGCAGCTGGGGACTAGCGGAAGCCACAGATACGCAGTATTTT. This chain joins TRBV5-1 and TRBJ2-3, with 11 bases that match TRBD2. Germline V gene data show CDR1 as SGHRS and CDR2 as YFSETQ. The J segment lost 2 bases and the V segment lost 3 bases, leaving 5 bases of the junction unmatched. The CDR3 consists of 16 residues.

This clone was detected only a few times. This rearrangement joins TRBV19 to TRBJ1-1; 8 bases agree with TRBD1. The germline V gene has CDR1 LNHDA and CDR2 SQIVND (reference sequence). The CDR3 is 16 amino acids. Trimming took 4 bases from V and 6 from J; bases not matched to a gene: 13. The CDR3 loop reads CASSTPTGGAWSEAFF. For the CDR3, the DNA is TGTGCCAGTAGTACCCCAACAGGGGGAGCTTGGTCTGAAGCTTTCTTT.

This rearrangement joins TRBV5-6 to TRBJ1-6, with 9 bases identical to TRBD1. J was trimmed by 9 bases and V by 4 bases; bases with no gene match: 5. From germline, CDR1 is SGHDT and CDR2 YYEEEE. The CDR3 consists of 14 residues. CDR3 residues: CASSAGQGPSPLHF. The CDR3 DNA reads TGTGCCAGCAGCGCGGGACAGGGCCCTTCACCCCTCCACTTT.

The gene calls are TRBV15 and TRBJ2-3; 8 nucleotides line up with TRBD2. V shed 4 bases and J 2 bases; nucleotides not matched to a gene: 11. This CDR3 contains 17 residues. Per germline, CDR1 LNHNV and CDR2 YYDKDF (reference sequence). CDR3 nucleotides: TGTGCCACCAGCACAATGTACGGGAGGGATTACACAGATACGCAGTATTTT. It yields the protein CATSTMYGRDYTDTQYF.

The chain uses TRBV6-5 and TRBJ1-2, with 9 bases matching TRBD1. The J segment lost 3 bases and the V segment lost 3 bases, leaving 2 bases of the junction unmatched. CDR1 and CDR2 from the germline V gene are MNHEY and SVGAGI. The CDR3 is made up of 14 amino acids. CDR3 region: CASSYGTGYYGYTF. The CDR3 DNA reads as TGTGCCAGCAGTTATGGGACAGGGTACTATGGCTACACCTTC.

This clone has more than one count but fewer than ten. The chain carries TRBV28 and TRBJ2-7; TRBD1 agrees at 10 bases. The CDR3 is 15 residues long. V was clipped by 2 bases and J by 7 bases; unmatched bases: 8. The germline gives CDR1 MDHEN, CDR2 SYDVKM. The CDR3 DNA reads as TGTGCCAGCAGTTTAGAGGGACAGGGGTTCCGGGAGCAGTACTTC. As protein: CASSLEGQGFREQYF.

The chain couples TRBV2 to TRBJ1-4; the D gene is possibly TRBD1 (6 bases). The CDR3 has 14 amino acids. The V gene's germline CDR1 is SNHLY and CDR2 FYNNEI. Between the trimmed V and J ends, which lost 4 bases and 3 bases, there was a span of 9 bases. In nucleotides, the CDR3 is TGTGCCAGCAGTGTGGGGGCTTCTAATGAAAAACTGTTTTTT. This sequence encodes CASSVGASNEKLFF. Full variable domain (rest looked up from reference TRBV2 and TRBJ1-4): EPEVTQTPSHQVTQMGQEVILRCVPISNHLYFYWYRQILGQKVEFLVSFYNNEISEKSEIFDDQFSVERPDGSNFTLKIRSTKLEDSAMYFCASSVGASNEKLFFGSGTQLSVL.

The chain carries TRBV5-5 and TRBJ2-2, with D possibly TRBD2 on 5 matching bases. The CDR3 sequence is 15 residues long. Deletions cut 4 bases from V and 3 bases from J, with 13 bases between. Germline V gives CDR1 SGHKS, CDR2 YYEKEE (reference sequence). The CDR3 nucleotides read TGTGCCAGCAGCCCGAAACGGGAATACACCGGGGAGCTGTTTTTT. Protein sequence: CASSPKREYTGELFF.

V gene TRBV5-6 combines with J gene TRBJ2-1, with 8 bases lining up with TRBD2. Per germline, CDR1 SGHDT and CDR2 YYEEEE. CDR3 length: 16 amino acids. Germline trimming cut 4 bases from V and 5 bases from J; bases unmatched to any gene: 11. CDR3 amino acids: CASSPLNGRANNEQFF. CDR3 sequence (DNA): TGTGCCAGCAGCCCCCTAAACGGGAGGGCCAACAATGAGCAGTTCTTC.

The chain combines TRBV5-1 with TRBJ2-7, with D possibly TRBD2 on 5 matching bases. Trimming removed 0 bases from V and 3 bases from J, with 13 bases in between. The CDR3 runs 15 residues. CDR1 is SGHRS, CDR2 YFSETQ, per germline. The chain's CDR3 is CASSLVRKAGYEQYV. The CDR3 DNA reads as TGCGCCAGCAGCTTGGTGAGGAAGGCGGGCTACGAGCAGTACGTC.

The chain is built from TRBV10-2 and TRBJ2-5, with 10 bases lining up with TRBD2. CDR1 is WSHSY, CDR2 SAAADI, per germline. V gave up 5 bases and J gave up 8 bases; unmatched junction bases: 5. The CDR3 loop spans 13 amino acids. CDR3 bases: TGCGCCAGCAGTACGACTAGCGGGTCAACCCAGTACTTC. Translation: CASSTTSGSTQYF.